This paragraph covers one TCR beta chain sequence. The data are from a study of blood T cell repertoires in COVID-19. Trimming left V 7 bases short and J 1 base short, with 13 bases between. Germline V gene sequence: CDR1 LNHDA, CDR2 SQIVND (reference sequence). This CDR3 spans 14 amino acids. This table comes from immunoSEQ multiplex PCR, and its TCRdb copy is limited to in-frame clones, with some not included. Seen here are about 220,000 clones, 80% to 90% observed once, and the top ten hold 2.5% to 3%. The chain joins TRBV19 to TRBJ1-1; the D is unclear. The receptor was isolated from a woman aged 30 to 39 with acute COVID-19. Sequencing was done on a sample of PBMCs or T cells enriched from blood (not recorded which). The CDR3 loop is CASTWEGANTEAFF. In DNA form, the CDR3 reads TGTGCCAGTACATGGGAGGGCGCGAACACTGAAGCTTTCTTT. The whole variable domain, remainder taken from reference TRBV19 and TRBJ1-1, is DGGITQSPKYLFRKEGQNVTLSCEQNLNHDAMYWYRQDPGQGLRLIYYSQIVNDFQKGDIAEGYSVSREKKESFPLTVTSAQKNPTAFYLCASTWEGANTEAFFGQGTRLTVV.